This T cell receptor (beta chain) was captured in a study of blood T cell repertoires in COVID-19. Study details: The United States, Italy and Spain provided the acute and convalescent COVID-19 samples.

Original methodology: Amplification from reference gene primers served as the basis for estimated nucleated cell counts. The assay was immunoSEQ multiplex PCR, and TCRdb's table has in-frame clones only and misses some. That table supplies the V and J calls and clone size; D and trimming were determined from the DNA. Of 200,000 to 250,000 clones listed, more than 70% are singletons. This CDR3 region has 15 residues. Germline lookup yields CDR1 KGHSH and CDR2 LQKENI. Between the trimmed V and J ends, which lost 1 base and 6 bases, there was a span of 16 bases. The sequence was obtained from a woman of 80 years or more with acute or convalescent COVID-19. The rearrangement joins TRBV18 to TRBJ2-7, with D perhaps matching TRBD1 (6 bases). Sequenced material: peripheral blood. This chain's CDR3 is CASSPQQGPSPEQYF. The CDR3 nucleotides read TGTGCCAGCTCACCACAACAGGGTCCCTCTCCCGAGCAGTACTTC.